This record looks at one T cell receptor beta chain sequence and its context. Used for each TCR library was about 3,200 ng of total RNA. TCRdb reanalyzed the 5' RACE reads and collapses them to one entry per CDR3 protein, without DNA. The sample totals about 350,000 distinct CDR3 sequences. This entry belongs to a study of monozygotic twins with inflammatory bowel disease. The CDR3 loop spans 15 amino acids. The receptor was isolated from a human donor with ulcerative colitis or Crohn's disease, or a healthy co-twin of an affected twin (not recorded which). The rearrangement joins TRBV12-3 or TRBV12-4 to TRBJ2-3; without DNA, the TCRdb call of TRBD2 cannot be checked. The specimen was blood. CDR3 loop: CASSPGLAGPGTQYF.